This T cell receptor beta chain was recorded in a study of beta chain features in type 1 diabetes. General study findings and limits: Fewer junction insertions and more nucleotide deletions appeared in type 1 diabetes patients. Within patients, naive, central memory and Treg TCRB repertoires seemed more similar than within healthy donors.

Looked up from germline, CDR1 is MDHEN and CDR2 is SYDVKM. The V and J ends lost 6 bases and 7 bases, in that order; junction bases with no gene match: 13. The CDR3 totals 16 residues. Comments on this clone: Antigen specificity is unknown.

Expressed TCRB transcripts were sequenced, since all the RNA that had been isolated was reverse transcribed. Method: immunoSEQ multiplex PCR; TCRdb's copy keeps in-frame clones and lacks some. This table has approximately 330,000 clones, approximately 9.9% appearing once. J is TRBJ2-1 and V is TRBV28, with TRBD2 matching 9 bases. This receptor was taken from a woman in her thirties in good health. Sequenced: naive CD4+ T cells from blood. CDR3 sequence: CASRTTSGTMANEQFF. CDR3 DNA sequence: TGTGCCAGCAGGACGACTAGCGGAACCATGGCAAATGAGCAGTTCTTC. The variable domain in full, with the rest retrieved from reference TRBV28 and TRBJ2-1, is DVKVTQSSRYLVKRTGEKVFLECVQDMDHENMFWYRQDPGLGLRLIYFSYDVKMKEKGDIPEGYSVSREKKERFSLILESASTNQTSMYLCASRTTSGTMANEQFFGPGTRLTVL.